The 32 T cell receptor beta chains below come from one sample, sequenced in a study of blood T cell repertoires in COVID-19. Produced via immunoSEQ multiplex PCR; TCRdb's table is partial and in-frame only. Of around 160,000 clones listed, 75% to 85% were seen once; the top ten hold about 8%. Sequencing used peripheral blood. These receptor sequences come from a human donor with acute or convalescent COVID-19. The donor label of this sample is uncertain.

The chain recombines TRBV19 with TRBJ2-1; TRBD2 agrees at 8 bases. V dropped 7 bases and J dropped 5; count of bases not matched to a gene: 10. The CDR3 has 15 residues. The germline V gene encodes CDR1 LNHDA and CDR2 SQIVND (reference sequence). The CDR3 loop is CASKVAGPGNNEQFF. The CDR3 bases are TGTGCCAGTAAGGTAGCGGGGCCTGGAAACAATGAGCAGTTCTTC.

About this clone itself: The same CDR3 also results from other DNA sequences found in this sample. V is TRBV27 and J is TRBJ1-5; D ambiguous. Germline V CDR1 and CDR2: MNHEY, SMNVEV (reference sequence). V shed 4 bases and J shed 0 bases, with 4 bases lying between them. The CDR3 contains 13 residues. CDR3: CASSSYSNQPQHF. CDR3 nucleotide sequence: TGTGCCAGCAGTTCGTATAGCAATCAGCCCCAGCATTTT.

The CDR3 DNA reads TGTGCCAGCAAACCGGGACACGACGAGCAGTACTTC. Translating it yields CASKPGHDEQYF. The chain combines TRBV12-3 or TRBV12-4 with TRBJ2-7, with D tentatively TRBD1 (6 bases). Trimming removed 7 bases from V and 5 bases from J, with 12 bases in between. The CDR3 contains 12 residues.

The gene calls are TRBV6-1 and TRBJ2-5; D is perhaps TRBD2 (5 bases). The V gene's germline CDR1 is MNHNS and CDR2 SASEGT. The CDR3 sequence is 12 residues long. The V end was cut by 1 base, the J end by 5 bases, with 5 bases between. Written as DNA, the CDR3 is TGTGCCAGCAGTGAAGGAGGGGAGACCCAGTACTTC. Encoded protein: CASSEGGETQYF.

This chain connects TRBV27 to TRBJ2-1, with TRBD2 matching 16 bases. Per germline, CDR1 MNHEY and CDR2 SMNVEV (reference sequence). The length of the CDR3 is 17 residues. The junction had 10 bases not matched to a gene; V was cut back by 6 bases and J by 8 bases. The CDR3 is CASSLLGLAGGLDEQFF. The CDR3 nucleotides are TGTGCCAGCAGCCTTTTGGGACTAGCGGGGGGGCTAGATGAGCAGTTCTTC.

The chain has TRBV6-2 or TRBV6-3 and TRBJ2-2; a weak D match, TRBD2 (5 bases). The germline gives CDR1 MNHEY, CDR2 SVGEGT. V was shortened by 2 bases and J by 5 bases, with 6 bases between the two germline ends. The CDR3 loop spans 13 amino acids. The CDR3 loop is CASSYGRTGELFF. CDR3 DNA: TGTGCCAGCAGTTACGGGAGAACCGGGGAGCTGTTTTTT.

The V and J genes are TRBV2 and TRBJ1-2, with TRBD1 identical over 7 bases. Per the germline V gene, CDR1 is SNHLY and CDR2 is FYNNEI. The V gene end was trimmed by 10 bases and the J gene end by 6 bases; junction bases not matched to a gene: 8. The CDR3 has 12 amino acids. CDR3 protein: CATHRGQDGYTF. The CDR3 DNA reads as TGTGCCACCCACAGGGGCCAGGATGGCTACACCTTC.

The CDR3 reads CASSSPWTGGKQFF. CDR3 nucleotides: TGTGCCAGCAGCTCGCCCTGGACAGGGGGCAAGCAGTTCTTC. This chain uses TRBV11-2 with TRBJ2-1; TRBD1 agrees at 11 bases. Germline CDR1 and CDR2: SGHAT and FQNNGV. The V segment lost 4 bases and the J segment 11 bases; nucleotides outside the gene matches: 7. CDR3 length: 14 amino acids.

The chain joins TRBV2 to TRBJ1-1, with D hard to call. Germline lookup yields CDR1 SNHLY and CDR2 FYNNEI. The ends were cut back, 6 bases at V and 6 bases at J, with 8 bases in the middle. The length of the CDR3 is 11 residues. DNA for the CDR3: TGTGCCAGCAGCTTAGTTGCTGAAGCTTTCTTT. Translation gives CASSLVAEAFF.

This sequence joins TRBV5-6 and TRBJ1-1; D may be TRBD1 (5 bases). The length of the CDR3 is 14 residues. V was shortened by 4 bases and J by 5 bases, with 15 bases between the two germline ends. Per the germline V gene, CDR1 is SGHDT and CDR2 is YYEEEE. The DNA for the CDR3 is TGTGCCAGCAGCCCCACGGGGGTAAGGACTGAAGCTTTCTTT. The encoded protein is CASSPTGVRTEAFF.

The gene calls are TRBV19 and TRBJ1-2, with TRBD1 matching 8 bases. The CDR3 is 14 residues long. Per the germline V gene, CDR1 is LNHDA and CDR2 is SQIVND (reference sequence). The V and J ends lost 5 bases and 8 bases, in that order; junction bases with no gene match: 10. In DNA form, the CDR3 reads TGTGCCAGTAGTTTAGCAGGGGACAGGTTCGGCTACACCTTC. Its translation: CASSLAGDRFGYTF.

The rearrangement links TRBV6-5 to TRBJ2-7; TRBD1 aligns across 11 bases. Germline V gives CDR1 MNHEY, CDR2 SVGAGI. This CDR3 has 15 residues. With 6 bases clipped from V and 1 base from J, the junction kept 5 bases outside the gene matches. This chain's CDR3 is CASSLGQGGSYEQYF. The CDR3 DNA reads as TGTGCCAGCAGCTTGGGACAGGGGGGGTCCTACGAGCAGTACTTC.

The J gene is TRBJ2-3, the V gene TRBV13, with TRBD1 as a possible D gene (5 bases). There are 15 residues in the CDR3. V lost 1 base, J lost 4 bases, and 12 bases lay in between. Germline loops: CDR1 PRHDT, CDR2 FYEKMQ (reference sequence). The CDR3 region is CASSLDGRVADTQYF. Here the CDR3 DNA reads TGTGCCAGCAGCTTAGACGGCAGGGTAGCAGATACGCAGTATTTT.

This chain joins TRBV3-1 (or the pseudogene TRBV3-2) and TRBJ1-1; D perhaps matches TRBD1 (5 bases). The CDR3 sequence is 14 residues long. Deletions cut 6 bases from V and 3 bases from J, with 14 bases between. Germline V gives CDR1 LGHDT, CDR2 YNNKEL (reference sequence). The CDR3 sequence: CASSWGGTYTEAFF. The CDR3, as DNA: TGTGCCAGCAGTTGGGGGGGGACGTACACTGAAGCTTTCTTT.

The V and J genes are TRBV5-1 and TRBJ2-1, with D perhaps TRBD2 (6 bases). V was shortened by 2 bases and J by 5 bases, with 14 bases between the two germline ends. Germline V gives CDR1 SGHRS, CDR2 YFSETQ. CDR3 length equals 15 residues. The DNA for the CDR3 is TGCGCCAGCAGCTTTACCGGGACTTTTAACAATGAGCAGTTCTTC. Its translation: CASSFTGTFNNEQFF.

This chain joins TRBV15 and TRBJ1-5; D remains ambiguous. Per germline, CDR1 LNHNV and CDR2 YYDKDF (reference sequence). The CDR3 spans 15 residues. V gave up 3 bases and J gave up 9 bases, with 18 bases separating them. The CDR3 bases are TGTGCCACCAGCAGCGGAGGAGCGCTACCAGGGCCCCAGCATTTT. This sequence encodes CATSSGGALPGPQHF.

V usage is TRBV6-5 and J usage is TRBJ2-3; D unresolved. The length of the CDR3 is 12 residues. With 5 bases removed from V and 1 base from J, the gap between germline ends came to 4 bases. Germline V gene lookup returns CDR1 MNHEY and CDR2 SVGAGI. CDR3 sequence reads: CASSTGTDTQYF. The CDR3 bases are TGTGCCAGCAGTACAGGCACAGATACGCAGTATTTT.

The gene calls are TRBV27 and TRBJ1-1; D remains ambiguous. The CDR3 totals 13 residues. Trimming removed 3 bases at V and 1 base at J, with 6 bases between. Germline V gene sequence: CDR1 MNHEY, CDR2 SMNVEV (reference sequence). CDR3 nucleotide sequence: TGTGCCAGCAGTTTTTCAGAGAACACTGAAGCTTTCTTT. Its protein product is CASSFSENTEAFF.

This clone was seen a few times. The chain employs TRBV10-3 and TRBJ1-1; D unclear. Trimming shortened V by 0 bases and J by 3 bases, and 11 bases separated the two germline ends. This CDR3 has 15 amino acids. Looked up from germline, CDR1 is ENHRY and CDR2 is SYGVKD. The CDR3 reads CAISESGEGHTEAFF. The CDR3 coding sequence is TGTGCCATCAGTGAGTCGGGAGAGGGCCACACTGAAGCTTTCTTT.

The chain combines TRBV4-2 with TRBJ1-3, with 7 bases aligning to TRBD1. Trimming took 1 base from V and 3 from J; bases not matched to a gene: 3. The CDR3 totals 15 residues. Germline lookup yields CDR1 LGHNA and CDR2 YNFKEQ. In DNA, the CDR3 is TGTGCCAGCAGCCAAGTAGACAGGGATGGAAACACCATATATTTT. Protein product: CASSQVDRDGNTIYF.

This clone was seen only a few times. The chain recombines TRBV11-2 with TRBJ2-7, with TRBD2 identical over 10 bases. With 1 base clipped from V and 4 bases from J, the junction kept 7 bases outside the gene matches. The V gene's germline CDR1 is SGHAT and CDR2 FQNNGV. CDR3 length: 16 amino acids. The CDR3 loop is CASSLALAGAAYEQYF. The CDR3 nucleotides are TGTGCCAGCAGCTTAGCCCTAGCGGGGGCGGCTTACGAGCAGTACTTC.

This rearrangement joins TRBV24-1 to TRBJ1-5, with no clear D. V lost 7 bases and J lost 9, with 12 bases in between. The V gene's germline CDR1 is KGHDR and CDR2 SFDVKD. The CDR3 sequence is 12 residues long. CDR3 in amino acids: CATSGEVGPQHF. In DNA, the CDR3 is TGTGCCACCAGCGGTGAGGTGGGGCCCCAGCATTTT.

This clone appeared once. This chain links TRBV30 with TRBJ1-1; D uncertain. The germline CDR1 and CDR2 sequences are GTSNPN and SVGIG (reference sequence). With 2 bases removed from V and 1 base from J, the gap between germline ends came to 8 bases. CDR3 size: 13 residues. The CDR3, as DNA: TGTGCCTGGAGTCCGGTTGCGAACACTGAAGCTTTCTTT. Amino acids: CAWSPVANTEAFF.

This clone has just a few counts. The chain has TRBV30 and TRBJ1-1, with 8 nucleotides matching TRBD1. CDR3 length: 12 residues. The V and J ends lost 4 bases and 5 bases, in that order; junction bases with no gene match: 3. Germline V gene lookup returns CDR1 GTSNPN and CDR2 SVGIG (reference sequence). The CDR3 sequence: CAWNDRGTEAFF. Written as DNA, the CDR3 is TGTGCCTGGAACGACAGGGGAACTGAAGCTTTCTTT.

This clone appeared once. CDR3 region: CASRRDDYSGNTIYF. In DNA, the CDR3 is TGCGCCAGCAGGAGAGACGACTACTCTGGAAACACCATATATTTT. The chain carries TRBV5-1 and TRBJ1-3; D remains ambiguous. The ends were cut back, 5 bases at V and 0 bases at J, with 12 bases in the middle. Per the germline V gene, CDR1 is SGHRS and CDR2 is YFSETQ. The CDR3 loop spans 15 amino acids.

The rearrangement uses TRBV10-2 and TRBJ1-5, with unresolved D. This CDR3 has 15 residues. Trimming removed 1 base from V and 1 base from J, with 8 bases in between. The V gene's germline CDR1 is WSHSY and CDR2 SAAADI. As DNA, the CDR3 is TGCGCCAGCAGTGAGTGGCCCACCAGCAATCAGCCCCAGCATTTT. Protein product: CASSEWPTSNQPQHF.

This clone was seen more than once but under ten times. Other DNA sequences of this sample code for an identical CDR3. This chain uses TRBV27 with TRBJ1-4; TRBD1 might be the D (6 bases). Trimming left V 2 bases short and J 3 bases short, with 7 bases between. The length of the CDR3 is 14 residues. Per germline, CDR1 MNHEY and CDR2 SMNVEV (reference sequence). The CDR3 nucleotides read TGTGCCAGCAGTTTAGGACAGTCTAATGAAAAACTGTTTTTT. The encoded protein is CASSLGQSNEKLFF.

J is TRBJ2-7 and V is TRBV9, with D possibly being TRBD1 (5 bases). The germline gives CDR1 SGDLS, CDR2 YYNGEE. This CDR3 spans 15 amino acids. V lost 3 bases, J lost 0 bases, and 13 bases lay in between. CDR3 amino acids: CASSAQGMSSYEQYF. The CDR3 DNA is TGTGCCAGCAGCGCCCAGGGTATGAGCTCCTACGAGCAGTACTTC.

The chain combines TRBV5-6 with TRBJ2-3; D gene unclear. This CDR3 is built from 14 residues. CDR1 and CDR2 from the germline V gene are SGHDT and YYEEEE. V was shortened by 1 base and J by 5 bases, with 11 bases between the two germline ends. Written as DNA, the CDR3 is TGTGCCAGCAGCTTGCCCCAGGCTGTAGATACGCAGTATTTT. Protein sequence: CASSLPQAVDTQYF.

V gene TRBV3-1 (or the pseudogene TRBV3-2) combines with J gene TRBJ1-5; D not resolved. Germline CDR1 and CDR2: LGHDT and YNNKEL (reference sequence). The V and J ends lost 0 bases and 6 bases respectively, with 6 bases between them. CDR3 size: 13 residues. CDR3 sequence reads: CASSQDRSQPQHF. The CDR3 coding sequence is TGTGCCAGCAGCCAAGATCGGAGTCAGCCCCAGCATTTT.

The rearrangement links TRBV6-5 to TRBJ1-1; D perhaps matches TRBD1 (5 bases). The V end lost 6 bases, the J end lost 4 bases, and 15 bases lay between the germline ends. From germline, CDR1 is MNHEY and CDR2 SVGAGI. CDR3 size: 14 residues. CDR3 amino acids: CASSHTGAFTEAFF. The CDR3 DNA sequence: TGTGCCAGCAGCCATACAGGAGCCTTCACTGAAGCTTTCTTT.

The genes are TRBV19 and TRBJ2-3; D is uncertain. CDR1 and CDR2 (germline): LNHDA, SQIVND (reference sequence). V dropped 6 bases and J dropped 2 bases, with 9 bases sitting between them. The CDR3 sequence is 13 residues long. CDR3 in amino acids: CASRGSYTDTQYF. The CDR3 DNA is TGTGCCAGTAGGGGCAGCTACACAGATACGCAGTATTTT. Filled out from reference TRBV19 and TRBJ2-3, the complete variable domain reads DGGITQSPKYLFRKEGQNVTLSCEQNLNHDAMYWYRQDPGQGLRLIYYSQIVNDFQKGDIAEGYSVSREKKESFPLTVTSAQKNPTAFYLCASRGSYTDTQYFGPGTRLTVL.